These 9 T cell receptor beta chains were sequenced from one sample in a study of blood T cells in healthy people across ages. For the second PCR, which ran for about 6 to 11 cycles, a sample-barcoded 5' primer and a J-beta primer mix were used. One entry per CDR3 protein, called by TCRdb with MiXCR from the 5' RACE reads. The sample shows under 800,000 distinct CDR3 sequences, roughly two fifths of them seen only once. Sequencing input: blood. These receptors came from a woman aged 55-69 years in good health.

The gene calls are TRBV3-1 and TRBJ2-1, with 10 bases lining up with TRBD1. This CDR3 contains 16 residues. CDR1 is LGHDT, CDR2 YNNKEL, per germline (reference sequence). V lost 5 bases to trimming and J lost 6 bases; unmatched junction nucleotides: 10. The CDR3 here is CASSSTVWTGGNEQFF. The CDR3 nucleotides are TGTGCCAGCAGCTCTACCGTCTGGACAGGGGGCAATGAGCAGTTCTTC.

This clonotype was seen more than once but under ten times. This chain connects TRBV12-3 or TRBV12-4 to TRBJ2-7; 14 bases line up with TRBD2. J gave up 7 bases and V 5 bases, and 10 bases lay outside the gene matches. The CDR3 spans 16 residues. CDR3 in DNA: TGTGCCAGCAGTCTCCCTTGGACTAGCGGGGGGCGTGAGCAGTACTTC. This translates into CASSLPWTSGGREQYF.

This clonotype was found many times. The genes are TRBV9 and TRBJ2-5; 9 bases align to TRBD2. The CDR3 spans 16 residues. V lost 1 base and J lost 2; bases outside the gene matches: 6. Germline V gene sequence: CDR1 SGDLS, CDR2 YYNGEE. The CDR3 DNA follows: TGTGCCAGCAGCGTAACTCAGCGGGGGGAACAAGAGACCCAGTACTTC. Protein product: CASSVTQRGEQETQYF. Full variable domain (rest looked up from reference TRBV9 and TRBJ2-5): DSGVTQTPKHLITATGQRVTLRCSPRSGDLSVYWYQQSLDQGLQFLIQYYNGEERAKGNILERFSAQQFPDLHSELNLSSLELGDSALYFCASSVTQRGEQETQYFGPGTRLLVL.

This clonotype was recorded at least ten times. V is TRBV7-9 and J is TRBJ2-2; possibly TRBD2 for D (5 bases). This CDR3 has 13 amino acids. The germline V and J ends were trimmed by 3 bases and 7 bases, with 9 bases remaining between them. The germline V gene has CDR1 SEHNR and CDR2 FQNEAQ (reference sequence). CDR3 residues: CASSFTSHGELFF. Written as DNA, the CDR3 is TGTGCCAGCAGCTTTACTAGTCACGGGGAGCTGTTTTTT.

This clonotype has ten or more counts. This sequence joins TRBV29-1 and TRBJ2-1; weak D call: TRBD1 (5 bases). Germline CDR1 and CDR2: SQVTM and ANQGSEA. The CDR3 covers 15 residues. V gave up 1 base and J gave up 0 bases, with 10 bases separating them. The CDR3 loop is CSVEGGIGSYNEQFF. As DNA, the CDR3 is TGCAGCGTTGAAGGGGGCATAGGCTCCTACAATGAGCAGTTCTTC.

This chain links TRBV4-3 with TRBJ2-3; 7 bases map to TRBD1. Germline assignment: CDR1 LGHNA and CDR2 YSLEER. The CDR3 is 15 amino acids. J gave up 4 bases and V 1 base, and 5 bases lay outside the gene matches. CDR3 in DNA: TGCGCCAGCAGCCAAGCCCCGGGACAGCCAGATACGCAGTATTTT. Protein product: CASSQAPGQPDTQYF.

The genes are TRBV6-2 or TRBV6-3 and TRBJ2-6; D is unclear. The CDR3 covers 13 residues. Germline values: CDR1 MNHEY, CDR2 SVGEGT. Trimming removed 8 bases from V and 4 bases from J, with 9 bases in between. CDR3 sequence: CASQISGANVLTF. Written as DNA, the CDR3 is TGTGCCAGCCAAATTTCCGGGGCCAACGTCCTGACTTTC.

Details on this clonotype: A read error may account for a junction end that differs from germline. This chain uses TRBV25-1 with TRBJ1-2; possible D gene TRBD1, 5 bases. The CDR3 consists of 14 residues. The V gene's germline CDR1 is MGHDK and CDR2 SYGVNS. This CDR3 reads CAGSGTGTDYGYTF. CDR3 sequence (DNA): TGTGCCGGCAGTGGAACCGGGACGGACTATGGCTACACCTTC.

This chain links TRBV7-2 with TRBJ2-6; D ambiguous. Trimming pared 1 base from V and 0 bases from J, leaving 4 bases between. Germline V CDR1 and CDR2: SGHTA, FQGNSA. This CDR3 is 15 amino acids long. Here the CDR3 reads CASSLVTSGANVLTF. The CDR3 DNA reads as TGTGCCAGCAGCTTAGTGACCTCTGGGGCCAACGTCCTGACTTTC. Together with reference TRBV7-2 and TRBJ2-6, the CDR3 gives the full variable domain: GAGVSQSPSNKVTEKGKDVELRCDPISGHTALYWYRQSLGQGLEFLIYFQGNSAPDKSGLPSDRFSAERTGGSVSTLTIQRTQQEDSAVYLCASSLVTSGANVLTFGAGSRLTVL.